The 11 T cell receptor beta chains below were found in one sample sequenced in a study of cytomegalovirus exposure and HLA in healthy donors (dated by TCRdb to 2016 to 2017). Libraries were built with the immunoSEQ multiplex PCR assay. For the multiplex PCR, a mixture combining 60 forward primers for TCR Vbeta segments and 13 reverse primers for TCR Jbeta segments was used. This immuneACCESS table, as held by TCRdb, lists in-frame sequences with V and J called but not all clones. Of the missing ones, under half trace to an unresolved V gene in checked studies; the others have no known cause. Across this sample there are about 160,000 clones, with approximately 77% seen only once. In total, the top ten clones hold about 1.5% of the sample. Source material: PBMCs. The receptors derive from a male donor in good health and CMV-seronegative.

The chain's CDR3 is CASSSGTARREETQYF. In DNA form, the CDR3 reads TGTGCCAGCAGCTCAGGGACAGCTCGGAGGGAGGAGACCCAGTACTTC. The V call is TRBV7-7, the J call TRBJ2-5; D is possibly TRBD1 (7 bases). CDR3 length: 16 amino acids. CDR1 is SSHAT and CDR2 is FNYEAQ in the germline V gene (reference sequence). With 4 bases removed from V and 5 bases from J, the gap between germline ends came to 20 bases.

The gene calls are TRBV27 and TRBJ2-7; D might be TRBD1 (5 bases). Germline values: CDR1 MNHEY, CDR2 SMNVEV (reference sequence). The CDR3 contains 13 residues. V lost 4 bases and J 7 bases, leaving 14 bases between the germline ends. CDR3 DNA: TGTGCCAGCAGTTCCTCAACAGGTTCAGAGCAGTACTTC. As protein: CASSSSTGSEQYF.

CDR3 in amino acids: CASSARGDRLGETQYF. In DNA, the CDR3 is TGTGCCAGCAGTGCAAGGGGGGACAGGTTAGGAGAGACCCAGTACTTC. This chain joins TRBV25-1 and TRBJ2-5, with TRBD1 matching 8 bases. The CDR3 sequence is 16 residues long. CDR1 is MGHDK, CDR2 SYGVNS, per germline. V trimming: 4 bases; J trimming: 4 bases; junction bases outside the gene matches: 11.

The genes are TRBV29-1 and TRBJ2-2; the match to TRBD1 covers 7 bases. Germline V lookup: CDR1 SQVTM, CDR2 ANQGSEA. The V and J ends lost 7 bases and 6 bases, in that order; junction bases with no gene match: 8. The CDR3 is 13 amino acids. In DNA form, the CDR3 reads TGCAGCGCCAACAGGGGTGGGCCCGGGGAGCTGTTTTTT. It encodes CSANRGGPGELFF.

V is TRBV7-6 and J is TRBJ2-1, with 10 bases lining up with TRBD2. From germline, CDR1 is SGHVS and CDR2 FNYEAQ. The CDR3 has 18 amino acids. Trimming at V came to 2 bases and at J to 0 bases, leaving 7 bases not matched to a gene. In DNA, the CDR3 is TGTGCCAGCAGCTTAAGGCTAGCGGGAGACCCCTCCTACAATGAGCAGTTCTTC. This encodes CASSLRLAGDPSYNEQFF.

This clone was detected once. The V gene is TRBV11-2, the J gene TRBJ2-7; weak D call: TRBD1 (5 bases). Trimming took 1 base from V and 5 from J, leaving 18 bases between them. The CDR3 covers 16 residues. Germline CDR1 and CDR2: SGHAT and FQNNGV. In DNA, the CDR3 is TGTGCCAGCAGCTTAGCTTGGGGCAGGGTCATCAACGAGCAGTACTTC. Protein product: CASSLAWGRVINEQYF.

There are a few counts of this clone. V is TRBV9 and J is TRBJ2-2; TRBD1 matches at 10 bases. V lost 3 bases, J lost 6 bases, and 5 bases stayed unmatched. Germline V gene data show CDR1 as SGDLS and CDR2 as YYNGEE. The CDR3 extends over 15 amino acids. CDR3 amino acids: CASSAGQGGAGELFF. The CDR3 DNA reads as TGTGCCAGCAGCGCAGGACAGGGGGGGGCCGGGGAGCTGTTTTTT.

The chain couples TRBV5-1 to TRBJ2-6; 10 nucleotides agree with TRBD1. The CDR3 has 19 residues. The trim removed 4 bases at V and 4 bases at J, leaving 14 bases unmatched. The germline gives CDR1 SGHRS, CDR2 YFSETQ. DNA for the CDR3: TGCGCCAGCAGCAACTCCCCGGGACAGGGGCTGGCAGGGGCCAACGTCCTGACTTTC. This encodes CASSNSPGQGLAGANVLTF.

This chain joins TRBV4-1 and TRBJ2-2, with 7 bases aligning to TRBD1. CDR1 and CDR2 (germline): MGHRA, YSYEKL. Losses at the gene ends were 2 bases for V and 5 bases for J; bases not matched to a gene: 11. The CDR3 covers 17 residues. The CDR3 DNA reads as TGCGCCAGCAGCCAACCTATACAGGGGCCACGTACCGGGGAGCTGTTTTTT. Residues: CASSQPIQGPRTGELFF.

V is TRBV25-1 and J is TRBJ1-2; 8 nucleotides line up with TRBD1. In germline, CDR1 is MGHDK, CDR2 SYGVNS. V gave up 2 bases and J gave up 7 bases; unmatched junction bases: 6. This CDR3 has 14 amino acids. CDR3 loop: CASSEASTGGGYTF. The CDR3 nucleotides are TGTGCCAGCAGTGAAGCCTCCACAGGGGGTGGCTACACCTTC.

This clone was observed a single time. The chain uses TRBV7-2 and TRBJ2-7; TRBD2 is a possible D gene (6 bases). Germline CDR1 is SGHTA and CDR2 is FQGNSA. The CDR3 length is 14 residues. Trimming pared 5 bases from V and 2 bases from J, leaving 13 bases between. CDR3 region: CASSPNSGPYEQYF. CDR3 nucleotide sequence: TGTGCCAGCAGCCCAAATAGCGGCCCCTACGAGCAGTACTTC.